This TCR beta chain derives from a study of OX40 agonist ivuxolimab in advanced cancers. Study at large: Patients undergoing dose escalation presented with hepatocellular carcinoma, melanoma, renal cell or head and neck cancer.

The CDR3 length is 16 residues. Per germline, CDR1 MNHEY and CDR2 SVGAGI. Trimming took off 0 bases at V and 6 bases at J, with 14 bases between the two ends. Here immunoSEQ multiplex PCR was the method, and the copy in TCRdb shows in-frame clones only, minus some. The sample carries more than 40,000 clones, roughly nine tenths recorded once. This clone has more than one count but fewer than ten. The clonotype was recovered from an adult with an advanced solid tumor such as melanoma, head and neck, liver or kidney cancer. The material sequenced was CD4+ or CD8+ T cells sorted from blood, taken in a trial of the OX40 agonist ivuxolimab. This chain connects TRBV6-5 to TRBJ2-2; possible D gene TRBD1, 6 bases. DNA for the CDR3: TGTGCCAGCAGTTACTCGAGTATAGGGGGAGCCGGGGAGCTGTTTTTT. It encodes CASSYSSIGGAGELFF.